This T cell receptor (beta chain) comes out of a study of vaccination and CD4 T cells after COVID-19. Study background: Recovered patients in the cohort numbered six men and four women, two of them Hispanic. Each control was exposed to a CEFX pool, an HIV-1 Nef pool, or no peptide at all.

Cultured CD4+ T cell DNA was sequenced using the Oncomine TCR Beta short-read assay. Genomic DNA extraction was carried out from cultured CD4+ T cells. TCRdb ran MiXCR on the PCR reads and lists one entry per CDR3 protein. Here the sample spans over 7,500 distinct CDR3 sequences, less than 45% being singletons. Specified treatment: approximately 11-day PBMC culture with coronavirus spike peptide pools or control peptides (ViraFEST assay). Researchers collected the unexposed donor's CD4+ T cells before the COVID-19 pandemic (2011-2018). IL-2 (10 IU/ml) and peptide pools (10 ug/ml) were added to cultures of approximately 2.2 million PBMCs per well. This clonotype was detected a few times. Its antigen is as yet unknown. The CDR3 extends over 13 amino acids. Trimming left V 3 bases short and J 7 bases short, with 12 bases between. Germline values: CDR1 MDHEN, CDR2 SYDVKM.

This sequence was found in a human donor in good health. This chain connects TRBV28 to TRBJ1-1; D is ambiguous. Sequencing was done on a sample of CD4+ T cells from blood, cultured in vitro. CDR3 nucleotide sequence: TGTGCCAGCAGTTTTGGGCGTGACAATGAAGCTTTCTTT. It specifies CASSFGRDNEAFF.